These 21 T cell receptor beta chains originate from one sample sequenced in a study of blood T cell repertoires in COVID-19. The repertoire was sequenced with immunoSEQ multiplex PCR; TCRdb's copy has only in-frame clones and lacks some. The profile shows hundreds of thousands of clones, approximately 80% of them singletons. The sequencing input was PBMCs or T cells enriched from blood (not recorded which). Receptors originate from a man between 40 and 49 years old who had been exposed to COVID-19.

V and J are TRBV5-6 and TRBJ2-2; TRBD1 might be the D (5 bases). In germline, CDR1 is SGHDT, CDR2 YYEEEE. V lost 0 bases and J 6 bases, leaving 12 bases between the germline ends. The CDR3 has 15 residues. CDR3 DNA sequence: TGTGCCAGCAGCTTGGGGACACTTGTCTCCGGGGAGCTGTTTTTT. The encoded protein is CASSLGTLVSGELFF.

V is TRBV11-3 and J is TRBJ1-3; perhaps TRBD1 as D (6 bases). V lost 5 bases, J lost 0 bases, and 20 bases lay in between. This CDR3 has 18 residues. Germline V gene lookup returns CDR1 SGHNT and CDR2 YENEEA. Here the CDR3 reads CASSPMGGAQSSGNTIYF. DNA of the CDR3: TGTGCCAGCAGCCCCATGGGGGGGGCCCAATCCTCTGGAAACACCATATATTTT.

This chain uses TRBV27 with TRBJ1-3; possibly TRBD1 for D (6 bases). With 5 bases removed from V and 3 bases from J, the gap between germline ends came to 11 bases. Looked up from germline, CDR1 is MNHEY and CDR2 is SMNVEV (reference sequence). The CDR3 consists of 14 residues. The CDR3 DNA is TGTGCCAGCAGTCTTATAGGGGGTGGAAACACCATATATTTT. Translating gives CASSLIGGGNTIYF.

The rearrangement links TRBV9 to TRBJ2-1; 9 bases are shared with TRBD2. This CDR3 region has 13 residues. The V gene's germline CDR1 is SGDLS and CDR2 YYNGEE. J was trimmed by 7 bases and V by 6 bases; bases with no gene match: 5. Written as DNA, the CDR3 is TGTGCCAGCAATCCTAGCGGGATGAATGAGCAGTTCTTC. This codes for CASNPSGMNEQFF.

There are a few counts of this clone. The V call is TRBV11-2, the J call TRBJ2-7; TRBD1 matches at 7 bases. Germline V gene sequence: CDR1 SGHAT, CDR2 FQNNGV. The CDR3 extends over 14 amino acids. The V gene end was trimmed by 3 bases and the J gene end by 3 bases; junction bases not matched to a gene: 5. The CDR3 DNA reads TGTGCCAGCAGCTTTAGACAGGGAATCTACGAGCAGTACTTC. This codes for CASSFRQGIYEQYF.

The chain joins TRBV24-1 to TRBJ2-7; D might be TRBD2 (6 bases). The V gene's germline CDR1 is KGHDR and CDR2 SFDVKD. The CDR3 extends over 15 amino acids. Trimming stripped 6 bases from V and 2 bases from J, with 16 bases between. CDR3 in DNA: TGTGCCACCAGTAGGTATCTAGCGCGAACCTACGAGCAGTACTTC. It yields the protein CATSRYLARTYEQYF.

For the CDR3, the DNA is TGCGCCAGCAGCGGCGGGAGGGCGAGCTACGAGCAGTACTTC. It codes for CASSGGRASYEQYF. This chain links TRBV5-1 with TRBJ2-7; TRBD2 agrees at 9 bases. Germline V CDR1 and CDR2: SGHRS, YFSETQ. V lost 4 bases to trimming and J lost 3 bases; unmatched junction nucleotides: 5. The CDR3 is made up of 14 amino acids.

The genes are TRBV30 and TRBJ2-2, with D unclear. V was trimmed by 0 bases and J by 0 bases, leaving 5 bases between them. The CDR3 contains 14 residues. The V gene's germline CDR1 is GTSNPN and CDR2 SVGIG (reference sequence). CDR3 DNA sequence: TGTGCCTGGAGTGTAGCCTCGAACACCGGGGAGCTGTTTTTT. The encoded protein is CAWSVASNTGELFF. The full variable domain, its missing parts supplied by reference TRBV30 and TRBJ2-2, is SQTIHQWPATLVQPVGSPLSLECTVEGTSNPNLYWYRQAAGRGLQLLFYSVGIGQISSEVPQNLSASRPQDRQFILSSKKLLLSDSGFYLCAWSVASNTGELFFGEGSRLTVL.

The genes are TRBV9 and TRBJ2-2; the D gene is possibly TRBD2 (5 bases). Germline V gene data show CDR1 as SGDLS and CDR2 as YYNGEE. Trimming took 2 bases from V and 6 from J, leaving 14 bases between them. The CDR3 spans 15 residues. CDR3 DNA sequence: TGTGCCAGCAGCGTCGGGCACATCGGGGCCGGGGAGCTGTTTTTT. Protein: CASSVGHIGAGELFF.

A few counts support this clone. V gene TRBV29-1 combines with J gene TRBJ2-1, with a possible D match to TRBD2 (6 bases). The CDR3 has 13 residues. The ends were cut back, 6 bases at V and 5 bases at J, with 14 bases in the middle. Germline V lookup: CDR1 SQVTM, CDR2 ANQGSEA. CDR3 nucleotide sequence: TGCAGCGTCTGGGGGGATCTTAACAATGAGCAGTTCTTC. Its translation: CSVWGDLNNEQFF.

V is TRBV13 and J is TRBJ1-5, with 12 bases aligning to TRBD1. The germline V gene encodes CDR1 PRHDT and CDR2 FYEKMQ (reference sequence). V shed 1 base and J 6 bases; nucleotides not matched to a gene: 4. The CDR3 extends over 16 amino acids. CDR3 DNA sequence: TGTGCCAGCAGCTTAGAGGGACAGGGGGCAAGTCAGCCCCAGCATTTT. This encodes CASSLEGQGASQPQHF.

This clone was seen only a few times. The rearrangement uses TRBV4-1 and TRBJ2-1, with D possibly being TRBD2 (6 bases). Looked up from germline, CDR1 is MGHRA and CDR2 is YSYEKL. The germline V and J ends were trimmed by 6 bases and 5 bases, with 14 bases remaining between them. This CDR3 has 14 residues. The CDR3 loop is CASRPRTTNNEQFF. For the CDR3, the DNA is TGCGCCAGCAGACCGCGGACTACCAACAATGAGCAGTTCTTC.

The gene calls are TRBV6-5 and TRBJ2-3; no reliable D call. The germline V and J ends were trimmed by 8 bases and 2 bases, with 17 bases remaining between them. The CDR3 extends over 15 amino acids. Per germline, CDR1 MNHEY and CDR2 SVGAGI. CDR3: CASRRLGSHTDTQYF. The CDR3 DNA follows: TGTGCCAGCCGCAGACTTGGGTCACACACAGATACGCAGTATTTT.

The rearrangement joins TRBV18 to TRBJ1-1; 8 nucleotides match TRBD1. The CDR3 extends over 15 amino acids. Germline V gives CDR1 KGHSH, CDR2 LQKENI. V dropped 3 bases and J dropped 3; count of bases not matched to a gene: 6. In nucleotides, the CDR3 is TGTGCCAGCTCACCGCGGACAGGGCGGTACACTGAAGCTTTCTTT. As protein: CASSPRTGRYTEAFF.

The chain carries TRBV19 and TRBJ2-5; D remains unclear. V gave up 0 bases and J gave up 1 base, with 3 bases separating them. From germline, CDR1 is LNHDA and CDR2 SQIVND (reference sequence). The CDR3 is 13 residues long. The CDR3 sequence is CASSIDSQETQYF. The CDR3 DNA follows: TGTGCCAGTAGTATAGACAGCCAAGAGACCCAGTACTTC.

The chain combines TRBV27 with TRBJ2-5; TRBD2 matches at 13 bases. CDR1 is MNHEY, CDR2 SMNVEV, per germline (reference sequence). With 6 bases clipped from V and 2 bases from J, the junction kept 6 bases outside the gene matches. The CDR3 spans 16 residues. CDR3 in amino acids: CASSPGLAGVQETQYF. The CDR3 DNA is TGTGCCAGCAGCCCCGGACTAGCGGGAGTTCAAGAGACCCAGTACTTC.

A remark on this clone: One junction end disagrees with the germline gene, perhaps due to a read error. This sequence joins TRBV7-7 and TRBJ2-7; 12 bases agree with TRBD2. The CDR3 covers 19 residues. The germline gives CDR1 SSHAT, CDR2 FNYEAQ (reference sequence). The CDR3 is CASSLAERTSGVSSYEQYF. The CDR3 DNA reads as TGTGCTAGCAGCTTAGCGGAGAGGACTAGCGGGGTCAGCTCCTACGAGCAGTACTTC.

The chain carries TRBV6-5 and TRBJ2-7, with 11 nucleotides matching TRBD2. Germline CDR1 reads MNHEY; CDR2 reads SVGAGI. The CDR3 covers 15 residues. With 7 bases clipped from V and 7 bases from J, the junction kept 12 bases outside the gene matches. The CDR3 sequence is CASTPTSGRVYEQYF. For the CDR3, the DNA is TGTGCCAGCACCCCTACTAGCGGGAGAGTTTATGAGCAGTACTTC.

The rearrangement joins TRBV25-1 to TRBJ2-2; TRBD1 agrees at 10 bases. Trimming cost V 4 bases and J 7 bases; bases outside gene matches: 12. CDR1 and CDR2 (germline): MGHDK, SYGVNS. This CDR3 has 17 amino acids. The CDR3 DNA reads TGTGCCAGCAGTGCCTCGGGGACAGGGGTTATGGGCGGGGAGCTGTTTTTT. It is translated as CASSASGTGVMGGELFF.

The chain carries TRBV30 and TRBJ1-5; weak D call: TRBD1 (6 bases). Germline loops: CDR1 GTSNPN, CDR2 SVGIG (reference sequence). V lost 5 bases and J lost 3, with 14 bases in between. The CDR3 is made up of 14 amino acids. This CDR3 is CAWGKQGYNQPQHF. The CDR3 region has the DNA TGTGCCTGGGGGAAACAGGGCTACAATCAGCCCCAGCATTTT.

The rearrangement joins TRBV2 to TRBJ2-2, with 9 bases fitting TRBD2. The V segment lost 5 bases and the J segment 6 bases; nucleotides outside the gene matches: 7. This CDR3 region has 15 residues. Germline loops: CDR1 SNHLY, CDR2 FYNNEI. CDR3: CASSPLAGTAGELFF. Written as DNA, the CDR3 is TGTGCCAGCAGTCCCCTAGCGGGAACCGCCGGGGAGCTGTTTTTT.